The source of this T cell receptor (beta chain) is a study of blood T cells in healthy people across ages. A sample-barcoded 5' primer and a J-beta primer mix were used in a second PCR of roughly 7 to 11 cycles. MiXCR was run by TCRdb on the 5' RACE reads, yielding one entry per CDR3 protein. The sample has around 1,000,000 distinct CDR3 sequences, 20% to 25% seen once. The CDR3 consists of 16 residues. V gave up 4 bases and J gave up 3 bases; unmatched junction bases: 11. The data also belong to a second study, concerning T cells of mothers and their children.

This sequence joins TRBV12-3 or TRBV12-4 and TRBJ2-5; 7 bases map to TRBD2. The source is a girl aged 2-9 years in good health. Sequenced sample: blood. The CDR3 sequence is CASSSGTKLGEETQYF. The CDR3 coding sequence is TGTGCCAGCAGTTCGGGGACTAAACTGGGAGAAGAGACCCAGTACTTC.